This T cell receptor beta chain was sequenced for a study of cytomegalovirus exposure and HLA in healthy donors. In the study overall: Falling in the Caucasian-associated ancestry cluster were about 83% of approximately 410 genotyped donors.

Study-wide findings and caveats: HLA alleles were associated with roughly 17,000 TCR beta sequences in a later analysis at 0.05 false discovery rate. In an earlier analysis, productive rearrangement rates for most beta V segments clustered near 87% or 30%.

Remarks on this clone: Its antigen remains unknown.

The CDR3 consists of 13 residues. The V and J ends lost 0 bases and 1 base respectively, with 3 bases between them. The germline gives CDR1 SGHRS, CDR2 YFSETQ. Primers included in the PCR were 60 Vbeta and 13 Jbeta primers. Libraries were prepared by immunoSEQ multiplex PCR; TCRdb keeps only in-frame clonotypes and omits some of them. The sample includes about 73,000 clones, 65% to 80% of them seen just once. Input material: PBMCs. The source of this sequence is a man between 70 and 80 years old in good health and CMV-seronegative. V gene TRBV5-1 combines with J gene TRBJ2-3, with unresolved D. For the CDR3, the DNA is TGCGCCAGCAGCTTGGCCGGCACAGATACGCAGTATTTT. This sequence encodes CASSLAGTDTQYF.